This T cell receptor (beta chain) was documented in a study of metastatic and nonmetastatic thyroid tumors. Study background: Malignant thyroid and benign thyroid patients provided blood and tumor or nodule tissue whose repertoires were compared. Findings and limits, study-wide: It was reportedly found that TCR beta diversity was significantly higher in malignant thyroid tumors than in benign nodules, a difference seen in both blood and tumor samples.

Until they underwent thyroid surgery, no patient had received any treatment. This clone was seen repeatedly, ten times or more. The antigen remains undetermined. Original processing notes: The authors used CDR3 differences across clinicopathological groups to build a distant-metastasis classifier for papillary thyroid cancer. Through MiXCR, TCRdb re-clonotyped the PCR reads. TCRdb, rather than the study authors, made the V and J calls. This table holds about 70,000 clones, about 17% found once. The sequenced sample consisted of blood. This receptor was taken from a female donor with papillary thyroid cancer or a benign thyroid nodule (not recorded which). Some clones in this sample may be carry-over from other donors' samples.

The CDR3 bases are TGTGCCAGCAGTTTAATGGGCTCCACAGATACGCAGTATTTT. It yields the protein CASSLMGSTDTQYF. This sequence joins TRBV12-3 or TRBV12-4 and TRBJ2-3; D remains ambiguous. The CDR3 covers 14 residues. V was shortened by 2 bases and J by 2 bases, with 8 bases between the two germline ends.